The 21 T cell receptor beta chains below were found in one sample sequenced in a study of T cells in Graves' hyperthyroidism and ophthalmopathy. Amplification of TCR beta CDR3 regions used RNA as the template. The HTBI set primed first-round TCR CDR3 RT-PCR. TCRdb re-called the multiplex PCR reads with MiXCR, one entry per CDR3 protein. The data contain about 560,000 distinct CDR3 sequences, more than 15% of them singletons. Sequenced sample: blood. The receptors were sampled from a woman aged 25 to 39 with Graves' hyperthyroidism.

This clonotype was recorded many times. This rearrangement joins TRBV6-2 or TRBV6-3 to TRBJ1-1; weak D call: TRBD1 (5 bases). The CDR3 consists of 13 residues. The V and J ends lost 2 bases and 3 bases respectively, with 7 bases between them. Germline V gene lookup returns CDR1 MNHEY and CDR2 SVGEGT. The CDR3 bases are TGTGCCAGCAGTTACATCAGGGACACTGAAGCTTTCTTT. Encoded protein: CASSYIRDTEAFF.

This clonotype was observed many times. The chain carries TRBV7-8 and TRBJ2-5; TRBD2 matches 15 bases. With V trimmed by 5 bases and J by 3 bases, 4 bases remained unmatched. The CDR3 spans 16 residues. The germline V gene has CDR1 SGHVS and CDR2 FQNEAQ. In DNA form, the CDR3 reads TGTGCCAGCAGCCCCCGGACTAGCGGGAGGGAAGAGACCCAGTACTTC. Protein sequence: CASSPRTSGREETQYF.

The V gene is TRBV6-1, the J gene TRBJ1-1; TRBD1 agrees at 9 bases. This CDR3 comprises 15 residues. V dropped 4 bases and J dropped 4; count of bases not matched to a gene: 7. The germline V gene has CDR1 MNHNS and CDR2 SASEGT. The CDR3 spells CASSADRGVITEAFF. In DNA, the CDR3 is TGTGCCAGCAGTGCCGACAGGGGGGTTATCACTGAAGCTTTCTTT.

This clonotype was counted a few times. The rearrangement uses TRBV27 and TRBJ1-5; the D is unclear. From germline, CDR1 is MNHEY and CDR2 SMNVEV (reference sequence). The CDR3 is made up of 13 amino acids. Trimming cost V 5 bases and J 7 bases, with 12 bases left between them. The CDR3 DNA sequence: TGTGCCAGCAGTGTGGGGTTCAGCCAGCCCCAGCATTTT. Translated, it gives CASSVGFSQPQHF.

This clonotype was picked up many times. The V call is TRBV10-3, the J call TRBJ2-2; the D call may be TRBD1 or TRBD2 (5 bases each). Germline V gene sequence: CDR1 ENHRY, CDR2 SYGVKD. Trimming shortened V by 4 bases and J by 4 bases, and 10 bases separated the two germline ends. CDR3 length: 14 amino acids. The CDR3 DNA follows: TGTGCCATCAGTGGGGACGACAGCACCGGGGAGCTGTTTTTT. It codes for CAISGDDSTGELFF.

This clonotype was detected ten times or more. The chain joins TRBV7-2 to TRBJ2-5; the match to TRBD1 covers 12 bases. Trimming removed 8 bases from V and 1 base from J; junction bases left unmatched: 11. Per germline, CDR1 SGHTA and CDR2 FQGNSA. This CDR3 region has 17 residues. CDR3 DNA sequence: TGTGCCAGCTCCTCCGGGACAGGGGGCGGAAGCCAAGAGACCCAGTACTTC. Residues: CASSSGTGGGSQETQYF.

This clonotype appeared many times. The chain combines TRBV7-3 with TRBJ2-2; no firm D call. CDR1 SGHTA and CDR2 FQGTGA come from the germline V gene. CDR3 length equals 14 residues. Trimming took 5 bases from V and 4 from J, leaving 11 bases between them. CDR3 bases: TGTGCCAGCAGCAAATTTGGGTCCACCGGGGAGCTGTTTTTT. Its translation is CASSKFGSTGELFF.

This clonotype was picked up a small number of times. A read error is possible here, since a much larger clone lies one base away. This sequence joins TRBV12-3 or TRBV12-4 and TRBJ1-1, with 8 bases aligning to TRBD1. CDR3 length: 14 residues. The V segment lost 6 bases and the J segment 6 bases; nucleotides outside the gene matches: 9. The CDR3 DNA sequence: TGTGCCAGCAGCTACGACAGGGGTGGGGCTGAAGCTTTCTTT. Encoded protein: CASSYDRGGAEAFF.

This clonotype was seen many times. The gene calls are TRBV3-1 and TRBJ2-2; 10 nucleotides line up with TRBD2. The length of the CDR3 is 17 residues. V dropped 1 base and J dropped 4; count of bases not matched to a gene: 6. Per the germline V gene, CDR1 is LGHDT and CDR2 is YNNKEL (reference sequence). The CDR3 region has the DNA TGTGCCAGCAGCCAAGGAGCGGGACTAGCGACCACCGGGGAGCTGTTTTTT. This codes for CASSQGAGLATTGELFF. The whole variable domain, filled in from reference TRBV3-1 and TRBJ2-2, reads DTAVSQTPKYLVTQMGNDKSIKCEQNLGHDTMYWYKQDSKKFLKIMFSYNNKELIINETVPNRFSPKSPDKAHLNLHINSLELGDSAVYFCASSQGAGLATTGELFFGEGSRLTVL.

This clonotype appeared once. The CDR3 loop is CASSEGAGPFYGYTF. CDR3 coding DNA: TGTGCCAGCAGTGAAGGGGCCGGCCCATTCTATGGCTACACCTTC. The V gene is TRBV2, the J gene TRBJ1-2; unclear D gene. Germline-derived CDR1 and CDR2 are SNHLY and FYNNEI. V was clipped by 1 base and J by 4 bases, with 13 bases between them. This CDR3 contains 15 residues.

This clonotype was counted many times. The chain couples TRBV15 to TRBJ2-1; 11 bases are shared with TRBD1. Germline V gene lookup returns CDR1 LNHNV and CDR2 YYDKDF (reference sequence). Trimming took 2 bases from V and 1 from J; bases not matched to a gene: 13. The CDR3 consists of 20 residues. CDR3 bases: TGTGCCACCAGCAGAAAGGACAGGGGGCGCCTGAGAATGTCCTACAATGAGCAGTTCTTC. It codes for CATSRKDRGRLRMSYNEQFF.

This clonotype was seen repeatedly, ten times or more. The gene calls are TRBV7-2 and TRBJ2-5, with D uncertain. The CDR3 extends over 14 amino acids. Trimming left V 0 bases short and J 5 bases short, with 10 bases between. Germline-derived CDR1 and CDR2 are SGHTA and FQGNSA. The CDR3 DNA reads as TGTGCCAGCAGCTTAGCAGGGTATACCGAGACCCAGTACTTC. Translation gives CASSLAGYTETQYF.

Here the CDR3 DNA reads TGTGCCAGTAGCAACCTGGGGCCAGAGCAGTTCTTC. Translated, it gives CASSNLGPEQFF. V and J are TRBV19 and TRBJ2-1; D perhaps matches TRBD1 (5 bases). The germline V gene has CDR1 LNHDA and CDR2 SQIVND (reference sequence). Between the trimmed V and J ends, which lost 6 bases and 10 bases, there was a span of 13 bases. The CDR3 spans 12 residues.

Remarks on this clonotype: A read error may explain this, as a much larger clone is one base away. The final CDR3 position lacks the conserved phenylalanine or tryptophan, pointing to a likely read error. V usage is TRBV28 and J usage is TRBJ1-2; D perhaps matches TRBD1 (6 bases). The germline gives CDR1 MDHEN, CDR2 SYDVKM. V dropped 7 bases and J dropped 5 bases, with 23 bases sitting between them. This CDR3 is built from 16 residues. This CDR3 is CASTPSQWGPIYGYTL. CDR3 sequence (DNA): TGTGCCAGCACTCCTTCCCAGTGGGGGCCTATTTATGGCTACACCCTC.

The chain links TRBV6-1 to TRBJ1-5; TRBD1 aligns across 8 bases. Germline trimming cut 5 bases from V and 16 bases from J; bases unmatched to any gene: 4. Germline V gene lookup returns CDR1 MNHNS and CDR2 SASEGT. The CDR3 sequence is 10 residues long. Here the CDR3 reads CASSRQGIHF. Here the CDR3 DNA reads TGTGCCAGCAGTCGACAGGGGATACATTTT.

V and J are TRBV5-1 and TRBJ1-1; 9 bases are shared with TRBD1. Germline CDR1 and CDR2: SGHRS and YFSETQ. The trim removed 7 bases at V and 0 bases at J, leaving 10 bases unmatched. The CDR3 has 16 residues. This CDR3 reads CASQGGQGRMNTEAFF. CDR3 sequence (DNA): TGCGCCAGCCAAGGAGGACAGGGGCGTATGAACACTGAAGCTTTCTTT.

This clonotype has only a few counts. The chain combines TRBV18 with TRBJ2-1; D might be TRBD2 (6 bases). Germline V gene sequence: CDR1 KGHSH, CDR2 LQKENI. Trimming cost V 3 bases and J 12 bases, with 18 bases left between them. The CDR3 sequence is 14 residues long. The CDR3 bases are TGTGCCAGCTCACCCGAGGTAGCGGTGTATGGGCAGTTCTTC. It specifies CASSPEVAVYGQFF.

This clonotype was observed many times. The gene calls are TRBV12-3 or TRBV12-4 and TRBJ2-2; 11 bases are shared with TRBD1. CDR3 length: 15 residues. The V segment lost 6 bases and the J segment 6 bases; nucleotides outside the gene matches: 6. CDR3 DNA: TGTGCCAGCAGCCGGACAGGGGGCGCAGCCGGGGAGCTGTTTTTT. This gives the protein CASSRTGGAAGELFF.

As regards this clonotype: Given a much more abundant clone one base away, this may be a read error. V is TRBV20-1 and J is TRBJ2-1; perhaps TRBD2 as D (6 bases). Trimming took off 6 bases at V and 10 bases at J, with 16 bases between the two ends. This CDR3 has 12 residues. Looked up from germline, CDR1 is DFQATT and CDR2 is SNEGSKA (reference sequence). CDR3 sequence: CSAWDWIVEQFF. In DNA form, the CDR3 reads TGCAGTGCGTGGGACTGGATAGTAGAGCAGTTCTTC.

This clonotype has only a few counts. The chain uses TRBV19 and TRBJ2-1; D is ambiguous. With 6 bases removed from V and 4 bases from J, the gap between germline ends came to 10 bases. Germline loops: CDR1 LNHDA, CDR2 SQIVND (reference sequence). The CDR3 consists of 13 residues. In DNA form, the CDR3 reads TGTGCCAGTAGCCAGTTCTGGTACAATGAGCAGTTCTTC. Protein product: CASSQFWYNEQFF.

V is TRBV6-2 or TRBV6-3 and J is TRBJ2-5, with a possible D match to TRBD2 (5 bases). Germline V gene sequence: CDR1 MNHEY, CDR2 SVGEGT. CDR3 size: 19 residues. Trimming shortened V by 4 bases and J by 1 base, and 25 bases separated the two germline ends. CDR3 nucleotides: TGTGCCAGCAGTTTCCCCCGGGGTAGCTGCCTCGTTTGCCAAGAGACCCAGTACTTC. Translation gives CASSFPRGSCLVCQETQYF.